This T cell receptor (beta chain) was identified in a study of blood T cell repertoires in COVID-19 (dated by TCRdb to the early 2020s). Regarding the complete study: Samples covering the acute and convalescent phases of COVID-19 were provided by collaborators in the United States, Italy and Spain. The material from the prospective study consisted of cDNA or gDNA derived from T cells, B-cell-depleted T cells, or PBMCs. Subjects who had been exposed to COVID-19, were actively infected with it, or had recovered from it provided the deeply sampled blood TCRbeta repertoires that made up the dataset. The repertoires were released in a freely available public database intended as a resource for research on the immune response to SARS-CoV-2. The samples were drawn from two sources: the first 160 participants of the ongoing ImmuneRACE study, and 1,000 to 1,500 subjects contributed by 6 global collaborators. The sample metadata nearly always contained a de-identified subject ID, COVID-19 status, age in years and sex. Where available, HLA class I and class II types were taken from metadata supplied by the sample provider and were not determined by assay-based typing.

General study outcomes and caveats: Clinical and demographic metadata were provided uncurated, with the amount varying by source and participant.

Turning to this clone: It has no known antigen specificity. No much larger clone is present one base from it, and per-base qualities are unavailable.

TCRbeta CDR3 regions were amplified from genomic DNA by means of the immunoSEQ Assay, a bias-controlled multiplex PCR. The paper's processing steps were these. The number of nucleated cells in each sample was estimated by amplification of reference gene primers within the assay. To quantify the absolute abundance of each unique TCRbeta CDR3 rearrangement, sequence reads were collapsed and filtered. For each sample, productive Simpson clonality was calculated as the square root of Simpson's diversity index across productive rearrangements. Not all clones reach the TCRdb copy of this immuneACCESS table, which keeps in-frame sequences only. Checked studies attribute under half of the gap to unresolved V genes and leave the rest unexplained. The V and J calls and clone size are taken from that table; D and trimming were inferred from the DNA. This sample gives some 230,000 clones in total; 70% to 90% of them show up just once. More than 0.75% of the sample is held by the ten biggest clonotypes.

For CDR1 and CDR2, the germline V gene (reference sequence) lists MNHEY and SMNVEV. Trimming takes 6 bases off V and 6 bases off J; junction bases not matched to a gene: 10. The CDR3 spans 15 residues, from the cysteine through the phenylalanine. Solely the CDR3 DNA is kept, with 45 bases framed from the first base. Collaborating institutions collected whole blood in K2EDTA tubes following their own protocols. For TCRbeta analysis, collaborator samples were shipped as frozen whole blood, as isolated PBMCs, or as DNA extracted from either sample type. The chain joins TRBV27 to TRBJ1-4, with 7 junctional bases fitting TRBD1. Specimen: peripheral blood. The TCR sequence derives from a man aged 40-55 years with acute or convalescent COVID-19. The bases are TGTGCCAGCAGAGGGTTGGCAGGGGGTGATGAAAAACTGTTTTTT. Translation gives CASRGLAGGDEKLFF. The variable domain in full, with residues beyond the CDR3 obtained from the reference TRBV27 and TRBJ1-4 genes, is EAQVTQNPRYLITVTGKKLTVTCSQNMNHEYMSWYRQDPGLGLRQIYYSMNVEVTDKGDVPEGYKVSRKEKRNFPLILESPSPNQTSLYFCASRGLAGGDEKLFFGSGTQLSVL.